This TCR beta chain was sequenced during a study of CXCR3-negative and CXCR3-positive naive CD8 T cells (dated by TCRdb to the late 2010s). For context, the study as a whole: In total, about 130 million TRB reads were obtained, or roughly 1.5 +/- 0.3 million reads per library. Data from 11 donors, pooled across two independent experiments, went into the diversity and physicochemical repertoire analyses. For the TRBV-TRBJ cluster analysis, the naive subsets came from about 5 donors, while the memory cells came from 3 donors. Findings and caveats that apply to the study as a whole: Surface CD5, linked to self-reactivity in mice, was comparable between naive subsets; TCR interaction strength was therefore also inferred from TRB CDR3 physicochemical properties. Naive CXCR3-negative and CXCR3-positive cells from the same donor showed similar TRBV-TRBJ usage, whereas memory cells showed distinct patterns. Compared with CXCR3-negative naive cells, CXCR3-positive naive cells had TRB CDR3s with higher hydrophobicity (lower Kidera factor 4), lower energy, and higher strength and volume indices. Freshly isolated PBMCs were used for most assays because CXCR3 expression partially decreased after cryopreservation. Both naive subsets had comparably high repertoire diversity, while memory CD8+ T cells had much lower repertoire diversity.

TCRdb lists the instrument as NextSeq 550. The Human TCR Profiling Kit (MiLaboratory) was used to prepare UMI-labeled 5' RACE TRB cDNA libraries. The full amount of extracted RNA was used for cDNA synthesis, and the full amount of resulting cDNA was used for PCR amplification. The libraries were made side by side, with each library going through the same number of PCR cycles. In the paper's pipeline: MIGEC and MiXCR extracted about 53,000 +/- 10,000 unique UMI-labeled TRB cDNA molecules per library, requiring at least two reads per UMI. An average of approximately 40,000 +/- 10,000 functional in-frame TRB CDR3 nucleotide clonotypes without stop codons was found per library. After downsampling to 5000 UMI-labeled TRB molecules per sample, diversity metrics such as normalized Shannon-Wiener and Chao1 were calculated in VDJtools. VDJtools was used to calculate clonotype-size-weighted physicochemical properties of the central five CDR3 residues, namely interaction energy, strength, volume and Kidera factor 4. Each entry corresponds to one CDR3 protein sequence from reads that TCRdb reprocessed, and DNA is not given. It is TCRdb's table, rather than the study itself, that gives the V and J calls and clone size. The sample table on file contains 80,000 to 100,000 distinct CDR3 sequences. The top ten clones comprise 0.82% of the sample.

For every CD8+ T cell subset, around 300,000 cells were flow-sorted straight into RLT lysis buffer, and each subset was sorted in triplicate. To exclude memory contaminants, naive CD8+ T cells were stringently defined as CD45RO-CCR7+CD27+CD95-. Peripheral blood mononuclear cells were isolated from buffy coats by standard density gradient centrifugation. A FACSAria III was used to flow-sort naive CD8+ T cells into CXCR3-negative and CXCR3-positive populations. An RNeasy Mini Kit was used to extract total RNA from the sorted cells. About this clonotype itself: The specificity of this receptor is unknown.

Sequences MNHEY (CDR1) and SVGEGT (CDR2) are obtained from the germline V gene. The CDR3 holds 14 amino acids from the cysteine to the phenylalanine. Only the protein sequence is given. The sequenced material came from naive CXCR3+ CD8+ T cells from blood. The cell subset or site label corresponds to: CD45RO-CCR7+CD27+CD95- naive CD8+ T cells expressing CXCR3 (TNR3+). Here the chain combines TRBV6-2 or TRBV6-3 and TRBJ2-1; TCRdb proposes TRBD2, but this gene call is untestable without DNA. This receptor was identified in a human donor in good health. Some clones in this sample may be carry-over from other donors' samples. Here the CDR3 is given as CASGWAPAGNEQFF.